The entry below describes one TCR beta chain. Its target is not known. V was clipped by 6 bases and J by 3 bases; unmatched bases: 4. CDR1 and CDR2 from the germline V gene are SNHLY and FYNNEI. The CDR3 extends over 13 amino acids. The sample is drawn from a study of CD4 T cells in relation to SARS-CoV-2 and coronaviruses. Study overall: After about nine days of antigen culture, PBMC TCR beta CDR3s were sequenced. Controls used an HIV-1 Nef peptide pool or no peptide.

CD4+ T cells from unexposed donors were obtained before the COVID-19 pandemic (2011-2018). The cells were cultured for about ten days before CD4+ T cells were isolated. Generated by immunoSEQ multiplex PCR, the TCRdb table keeps only in-frame clones and is missing some. The table includes 15,000 to 20,000 clones, 78% detected once. Sample: CD4+ T cells from PBMCs, cultured in vitro. V is TRBV2 and J is TRBJ2-7; 8 nucleotides align to TRBD1. This TCR derives from a human donor in good health. CDR3 residues: CASSKDRGYEQYF. The DNA for the CDR3 is TGTGCCAGCAGCAAAGACAGGGGCTACGAGCAGTACTTC.